One sample yielded the 22 T cell receptor beta chains listed below, sequenced in a study of T cells in Graves' hyperthyroidism and ophthalmopathy. RNA transcripts provided the source from which TCR beta CDR3 regions were amplified. The HTBI primer set was used in a first-round RT-PCR of the TCR CDR3. TCRdb re-called the multiplex PCR reads through MiXCR, storing one row per CDR3 protein. In the table there are 250,000 to 300,000 distinct CDR3 sequences, roughly 15% of which are singletons. Sequenced: blood. Receptors were obtained from a woman aged 40 to 49 with Graves' hyperthyroidism that later progressed to Graves' ophthalmopathy.

A remark on this clonotype: The germline gene is not matched at one end of the junction; a read error may be the cause. The chain combines TRBV7-2 with TRBJ2-5, with no clear D. The length of the CDR3 is 16 residues. The V gene's germline CDR1 is SGHTA and CDR2 FQGNSA. CDR3 in amino acids: CASSLGWVKYQETHYF. The CDR3 DNA is TGTGCCAGCAGCTTAGGTTGGGTGAAGTATCAAGAGACCCACTACTTC.

The chain carries TRBV5-1 and TRBJ2-5, with D possibly matching TRBD1 (6 bases). Trimming left V 0 bases short and J 1 base short, with 16 bases between. In germline, CDR1 is SGHRS, CDR2 YFSETQ. CDR3 length: 17 amino acids. The CDR3 is CASSLGTANFGQETQYF. Written as DNA, the CDR3 is TGCGCCAGCAGCTTGGGGACAGCCAACTTTGGCCAAGAGACCCAGTACTTC. Drawing the rest from reference TRBV5-1 and TRBJ2-5, the complete variable domain is KAGVTQTPRYLIKTRGQQVTLSCSPISGHRSVSWYQQTPGQGLQFLFEYFSETQRNKGNFPGRFSGRQFSNSRSEMNVSTLELGDSALYLCASSLGTANFGQETQYFGPGTRLLVL.

This clonotype was seen many times. V and J are TRBV28 and TRBJ2-1; 8 nucleotides match TRBD1. J gave up 2 bases and V 3 bases, and 6 bases lay outside the gene matches. The CDR3 loop spans 16 amino acids. The germline V gene has CDR1 MDHEN and CDR2 SYDVKM. CDR3 protein: CASSLPGTGPYNEQFF. CDR3 sequence (DNA): TGTGCCAGCAGTTTGCCCGGGACAGGCCCCTACAATGAGCAGTTCTTC. The variable domain in full, with the rest retrieved from reference TRBV28 and TRBJ2-1, is DVKVTQSSRYLVKRTGEKVFLECVQDMDHENMFWYRQDPGLGLRLIYFSYDVKMKEKGDIPEGYSVSREKKERFSLILESASTNQTSMYLCASSLPGTGPYNEQFFGPGTRLTVL.

This clonotype was seen ten or more times. The chain carries TRBV10-3 and TRBJ1-5; no definite D call. V was pared by 4 bases and J by 4 bases, with 11 bases between. This CDR3 is 14 amino acids long. Germline-derived CDR1 and CDR2 are ENHRY and SYGVKD. The CDR3: CAISAVDGNQPQHF. In DNA, the CDR3 is TGTGCCATCAGTGCGGTGGACGGAAATCAGCCCCAGCATTTT.

The chain recombines TRBV10-3 with TRBJ2-2; 9 nucleotides align to TRBD1. Germline-derived CDR1 and CDR2 are ENHRY and SYGVKD. With 4 bases clipped from V and 6 bases from J, the junction kept 3 bases outside the gene matches. The CDR3 runs to 14 residues. This CDR3 is CAISAGQGPGELFF. Here the CDR3 DNA reads TGTGCCATCAGTGCGGGACAGGGCCCCGGGGAGCTGTTTTTT.

The chain combines TRBV19 with TRBJ1-5, with D perhaps matching TRBD1 (5 bases). The V end lost 5 bases, the J end lost 2 bases, and 13 bases lay between the germline ends. The CDR3 totals 15 residues. Looked up from germline, CDR1 is LNHDA and CDR2 is SQIVND (reference sequence). This CDR3 reads CASSPNSGGNQPQHF. CDR3 DNA: TGTGCCAGTAGTCCCAACTCGGGGGGCAATCAGCCCCAGCATTTT. Full variable domain (rest looked up from reference TRBV19 and TRBJ1-5): DGGITQSPKYLFRKEGQNVTLSCEQNLNHDAMYWYRQDPGQGLRLIYYSQIVNDFQKGDIAEGYSVSREKKESFPLTVTSAQKNPTAFYLCASSPNSGGNQPQHFGDGTRLSIL.

This clonotype appeared many times. The chain combines TRBV7-9 with TRBJ2-7; 7 bases map to TRBD1. This CDR3 has 14 residues. V dropped 4 bases and J dropped 2; count of bases not matched to a gene: 5. Germline V CDR1 and CDR2: SEHNR, FQNEAQ (reference sequence). The CDR3 region is CASSSTGETYEQYF. DNA for the CDR3: TGTGCCAGCAGCTCTACAGGGGAAACCTACGAGCAGTACTTC.

This clonotype was detected ten times or more. The chain joins TRBV27 to TRBJ2-3; D is unresolved. The V end lost 5 bases, the J end lost 3 bases, and 3 bases lay between the germline ends. The CDR3 spans 11 residues. Germline V CDR1 and CDR2: MNHEY, SMNVEV (reference sequence). The DNA for the CDR3 is TGTGCCAGCAGTACAACAGATACGCAGTATTTT. Amino acids: CASSTTDTQYF.

This rearrangement joins TRBV29-1 to TRBJ2-1; D unresolved. V dropped 5 bases and J dropped 1 base, with 12 bases sitting between them. The CDR3 totals 14 residues. CDR1 is SQVTM and CDR2 is ANQGSEA in the germline V gene. The DNA for the CDR3 is TGCAGCGTTCGGCAGGCTTTTTCCTACAATGAGCAGTTCTTC. This gives the protein CSVRQAFSYNEQFF.

This clonotype occurred many times. V gene TRBV7-8 combines with J gene TRBJ1-1, with D unclear. CDR1 and CDR2 from the germline V gene are SGHVS and FQNEAQ. The CDR3 spans 16 residues. Between the trimmed V and J ends, which lost 3 bases and 2 bases, there was a span of 16 bases. This CDR3 is CASSFGFGMGNTEAFF. CDR3 in DNA: TGTGCCAGCAGCTTTGGTTTCGGGATGGGAAACACTGAAGCTTTCTTT.

The rearrangement uses TRBV11-2 and TRBJ2-5, with 8 bases fitting TRBD2. From germline, CDR1 is SGHAT and CDR2 FQNNGV. V shed 1 base, J shed 5 bases, and the junction held 15 bases outside the gene matches. The CDR3 consists of 18 residues. As DNA, the CDR3 is TGTGCCAGCAGCTTAGGAGGGACCGGGAGGGCCTTGGACGAGACCCAGTACTTC. Protein sequence: CASSLGGTGRALDETQYF.

V and J are TRBV28 and TRBJ1-5; 9 bases agree with TRBD1. The V and J ends lost 6 bases and 11 bases, in that order; junction bases with no gene match: 20. The CDR3 spans 17 residues. Germline-derived CDR1 and CDR2 are MDHEN and SYDVKM. The CDR3 region is CASRQPGQGSSNKSQHF. The CDR3 DNA reads as TGTGCCAGCAGGCAACCGGGACAGGGTAGCAGCAATAAGTCCCAGCATTTT.

The rearrangement uses TRBV19 and TRBJ2-1; D not resolved. This CDR3 is built from 15 residues. The V gene's germline CDR1 is LNHDA and CDR2 SQIVND (reference sequence). The V end was cut by 3 bases, the J end by 9 bases, with 18 bases between. The CDR3 protein is CASSIGEGPFAEQFF. The CDR3 region has the DNA TGTGCCAGTAGTATCGGAGAAGGGCCGTTCGCTGAGCAGTTCTTC. Drawing the rest from reference TRBV19 and TRBJ2-1, the complete variable domain is DGGITQSPKYLFRKEGQNVTLSCEQNLNHDAMYWYRQDPGQGLRLIYYSQIVNDFQKGDIAEGYSVSREKKESFPLTVTSAQKNPTAFYLCASSIGEGPFAEQFFGPGTRLTVL.

This clonotype was recorded at least ten times. The chain joins TRBV27 to TRBJ1-1; no definite D call. Germline-derived CDR1 and CDR2 are MNHEY and SMNVEV (reference sequence). Trimming removed 2 bases at V and 5 bases at J, with 9 bases between. The CDR3 spans 13 residues. The CDR3 nucleotides read TGTGCCAGCAGTTTAGTGTGGCGGACTGAAGCTTTCTTT. Its translation: CASSLVWRTEAFF.

This clonotype was seen repeatedly, ten times or more. The rearrangement joins TRBV28 to TRBJ1-2; D ambiguous. The CDR3 runs to 11 residues. V was clipped by 7 bases and J by 7 bases, with 10 bases between them. Per germline, CDR1 MDHEN and CDR2 SYDVKM. CDR3: CASMDRTGYTF. The CDR3 bases are TGTGCCAGCATGGATCGAACTGGCTACACCTTC.

This clonotype was detected a few times. The gene calls are TRBV19 and TRBJ2-1; 8 bases are shared with TRBD2. V dropped 2 bases and J dropped 7; count of bases not matched to a gene: 7. This CDR3 spans 15 amino acids. The germline CDR1 and CDR2 sequences are LNHDA and SQIVND (reference sequence). CDR3 sequence: CASSINSGSGNEQFF. The CDR3 nucleotides read TGTGCCAGTAGTATAAACAGCGGGAGTGGAAATGAGCAGTTCTTC.

This clonotype occurred many times. V and J are TRBV11-2 and TRBJ2-2; D may be TRBD1 (6 bases). The CDR3 sequence is 14 residues long. In germline, CDR1 is SGHAT, CDR2 FQNNGV. Trimming left V 2 bases short and J 5 bases short, with 9 bases between. The CDR3 bases are TGTGCCAGCAGCTTACACAGGGAAACCGGGGAGCTGTTTTTT. Translation gives CASSLHRETGELFF.

This clonotype appeared many times. The gene calls are TRBV5-1 and TRBJ1-2; TRBD1 is a possible D gene (5 bases). The CDR3 covers 15 residues. In germline, CDR1 is SGHRS, CDR2 YFSETQ. V was pared by 5 bases and J by 0 bases, with 14 bases between. The CDR3 region is CASSIRADTNYGYTF. The CDR3 region has the DNA TGCGCCAGCAGTATCAGGGCGGACACTAACTATGGCTACACCTTC.

The chain joins TRBV5-1 to TRBJ1-3; tentatively, D is TRBD1 (6 bases). Trimming removed 2 bases from V and 4 bases from J, with 13 bases in between. Germline CDR1 and CDR2: SGHRS and YFSETQ. There are 15 residues in the CDR3. The chain's CDR3 is CASSLQGLEGNTIYF. The CDR3 nucleotides read TGCGCCAGCAGCTTACAGGGCCTGGAAGGAAACACCATATATTTT.

This clonotype was seen ten or more times. V is TRBV4-1 and J is TRBJ2-7, with 9 bases aligning to TRBD1. The CDR3 runs to 14 residues. The germline V gene encodes CDR1 MGHRA and CDR2 YSYEKL. V was clipped by 3 bases and J by 3 bases; unmatched bases: 3. As DNA, the CDR3 is TGCGCCAGCAGCCAGGGGACAGGGATCTACGAGCAGTACTTC. Its protein product is CASSQGTGIYEQYF.

At least ten counts were recorded for this clonotype. The chain combines TRBV5-1 with TRBJ2-5; D remains ambiguous. CDR1 is SGHRS and CDR2 is YFSETQ in the germline V gene. The CDR3 is 13 residues long. Between the trimmed V and J ends, which lost 0 bases and 1 base, there was a span of 4 bases. The CDR3, as DNA: TGCGCCAGCAGCTTGGCATCCCAAGAGACCCAGTACTTC. Its protein product is CASSLASQETQYF.

Ten or more counts support this clonotype. CDR3 bases: TGCAGTGCTTGGATCCCCGGGACAGGGATCTCCTACGAGCAGTACTTC. Protein: CSAWIPGTGISYEQYF. The chain has TRBV20-1 and TRBJ2-7, with 9 positions matching TRBD1. After removal of 5 bases from V and 0 bases from J, the junction contained 11 bases not matched to a gene. This CDR3 comprises 16 residues. The germline gives CDR1 DFQATT, CDR2 SNEGSKA (reference sequence).